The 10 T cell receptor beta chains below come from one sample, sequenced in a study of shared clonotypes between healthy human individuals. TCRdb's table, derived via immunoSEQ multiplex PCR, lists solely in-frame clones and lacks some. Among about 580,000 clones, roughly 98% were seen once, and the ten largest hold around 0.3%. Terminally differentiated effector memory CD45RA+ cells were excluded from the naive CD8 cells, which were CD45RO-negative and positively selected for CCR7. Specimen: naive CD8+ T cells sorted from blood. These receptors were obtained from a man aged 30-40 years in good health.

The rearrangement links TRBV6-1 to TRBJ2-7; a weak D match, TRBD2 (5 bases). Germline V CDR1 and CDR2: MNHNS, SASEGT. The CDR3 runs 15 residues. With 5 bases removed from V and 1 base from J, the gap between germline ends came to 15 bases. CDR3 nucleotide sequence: TGTGCCAGCAGTTTTGTAGCGTTAACTTCCTACGAGCAGTACTTC. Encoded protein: CASSFVALTSYEQYF.

CDR3 nucleotide sequence: TGTGCCAGCACCCCCGGGGGAGCGCTCAGTGAGCAGTTCTTC. This sequence encodes CASTPGGALSEQFF. This chain uses TRBV7-9 with TRBJ2-1; possibly TRBD2 for D (6 bases). Trimming cost V 7 bases and J 9 bases, with 19 bases left between them. The germline V gene encodes CDR1 SEHNR and CDR2 FQNEAQ (reference sequence). This CDR3 region has 14 residues.

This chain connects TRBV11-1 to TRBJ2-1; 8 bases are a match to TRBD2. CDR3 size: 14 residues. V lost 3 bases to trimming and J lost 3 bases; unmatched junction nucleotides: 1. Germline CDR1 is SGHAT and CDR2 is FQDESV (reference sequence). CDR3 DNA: TGTGCCAGCAGCTTGGGACTAGTCTACAATGAGCAGTTCTTC. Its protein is CASSLGLVYNEQFF.

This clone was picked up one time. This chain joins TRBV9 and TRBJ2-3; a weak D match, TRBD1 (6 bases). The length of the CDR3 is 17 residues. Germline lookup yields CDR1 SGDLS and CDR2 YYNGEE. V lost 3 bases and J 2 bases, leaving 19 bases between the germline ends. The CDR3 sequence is CASSDIQGVPYTDTQYF. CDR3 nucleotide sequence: TGTGCCAGCAGCGATATACAGGGAGTCCCTTACACAGATACGCAGTATTTT.

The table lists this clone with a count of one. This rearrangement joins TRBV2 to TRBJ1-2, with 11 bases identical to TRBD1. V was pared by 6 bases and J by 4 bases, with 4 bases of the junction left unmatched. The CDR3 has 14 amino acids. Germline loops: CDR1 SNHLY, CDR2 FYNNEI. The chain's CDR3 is CASSQGQGGYGYTF. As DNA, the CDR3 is TGTGCCAGCAGCCAGGGACAGGGGGGCTATGGCTACACCTTC.

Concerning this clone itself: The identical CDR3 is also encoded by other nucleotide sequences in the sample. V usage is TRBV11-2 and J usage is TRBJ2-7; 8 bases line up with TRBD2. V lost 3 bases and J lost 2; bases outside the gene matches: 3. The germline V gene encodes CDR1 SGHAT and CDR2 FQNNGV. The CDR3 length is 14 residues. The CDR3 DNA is TGTGCCAGCAGCTTTGGGACTAGTGCCTACGAGCAGTACTTC. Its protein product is CASSFGTSAYEQYF.

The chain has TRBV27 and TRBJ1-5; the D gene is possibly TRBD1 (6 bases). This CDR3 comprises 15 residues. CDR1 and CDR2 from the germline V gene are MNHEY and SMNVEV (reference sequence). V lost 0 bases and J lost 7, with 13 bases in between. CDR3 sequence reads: CASSLSQGGRQPQHF. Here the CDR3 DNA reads TGTGCCAGCAGTTTATCACAGGGTGGCCGCCAGCCCCAGCATTTT.

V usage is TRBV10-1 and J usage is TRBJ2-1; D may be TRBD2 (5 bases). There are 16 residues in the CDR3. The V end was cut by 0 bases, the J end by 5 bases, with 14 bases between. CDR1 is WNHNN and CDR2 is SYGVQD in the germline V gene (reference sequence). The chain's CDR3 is CASSESQRLKNNEQFF. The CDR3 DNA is TGCGCCAGCAGTGAGTCTCAGCGGCTCAAGAACAATGAGCAGTTCTTC.

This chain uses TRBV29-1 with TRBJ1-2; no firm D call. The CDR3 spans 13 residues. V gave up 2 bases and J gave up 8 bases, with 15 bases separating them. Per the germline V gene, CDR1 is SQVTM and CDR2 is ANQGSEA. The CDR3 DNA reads TGCAGCGTTGAATCTGGGCAGGCGGGAGGCTACACCTTC. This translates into CSVESGQAGGYTF. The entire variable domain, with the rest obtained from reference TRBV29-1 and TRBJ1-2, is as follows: SAVISQKPSRDICQRGTSLTIQCQVDSQVTMMFWYRQQPGQSLTLIATANQGSEATYESGFVIDKFPISRPNLTFSTLTVSNMSPEDSSIYLCSVESGQAGGYTFGSGTRLTVV.

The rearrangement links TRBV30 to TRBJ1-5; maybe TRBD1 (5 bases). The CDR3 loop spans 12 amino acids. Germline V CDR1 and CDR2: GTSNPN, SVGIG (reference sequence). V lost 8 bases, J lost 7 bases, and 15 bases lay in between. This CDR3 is CAGGQGGQPQHF. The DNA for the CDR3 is TGTGCCGGAGGGCAGGGAGGACAGCCCCAGCATTTT.